These T cell receptor beta chains were read from a single sample in a study of early T cells in non-severe SARS-CoV-2 infection. TCRdb reanalysed the 5' RACE reads using MiXCR and keeps one entry per CDR3 protein. The sample records about 81,000 distinct CDR3 sequences, less than 8% being singletons. The sequenced sample consisted of whole blood. Receptor source: an adult who was a healthcare worker with PCR-confirmed SARS-CoV-2 infection or an uninfected control (not recorded which). The conserved cysteine and the conserved F or W are not part of the CDR3 here. D genes are given only for firm matches.

cdr3_aa v_call d_call
ASSYSLGPLATNEKLF TRBV6-5 -
ASSPGTVNNEQF TRBV3-1 TRBD1
ATSEDNPGANTQY TRBV24-1 -
ASSVSFNEQY TRBV10-1 -
ASSYIDGDLRVPYNEQF TRBV6-5 -
ASSTAGGEWGGEQF TRBV5-5 TRBD1
ASSPTGTDSPLH TRBV12-3/TRBV12-4 TRBD1
ASRLTSNTEAF TRBV14 -
ASSIGDPRWGETQY TRBV19 -
SASRTRGATDTQY TRBV20-1 TRBD2
ASSQEMTGHTEAF TRBV4-2 -
ASSWASGRILDTQY TRBV4-3 TRBD2
ASSGGTGGSWEQY TRBV7-6 TRBD1
ASSLSISEAF TRBV7-9 -
ASSQEVGARQVPSYNEQF TRBV4-3 -
ASSTGTTYEQY TRBV6-2/TRBV6-3 TRBD2
ASSLGRSNEQF TRBV5-1 -
ASRMTVGPYEQY TRBV19 -
ATSRDGPSYEQY TRBV15 -
ATTPAGGPNEQF TRBV28 TRBD2
ASSGRDSPKETQY TRBV10-1 TRBD1
ASSTTGASSYNEQF TRBV7-9 TRBD1
AISSGWVGYTEAF TRBV10-3 -
SARVGGQTQY TRBV20-1 TRBD1
ASSQQETQY TRBV18 -
ASSFTSGGSSYNEQF TRBV6-5 TRBD2
AISESSTEAF TRBV10-3 -
ASSTDRAYEQY TRBV2 TRBD1
ASSLNTGRTVLNTEAF TRBV7-6 -
ASSPPSQATDTQY TRBV18 -
ASSRDGEAF TRBV6-2/TRBV6-3 -
ASSPLAGGEDTQY TRBV18 TRBD2
ASRQVPGANVLT TRBV5-1 -
ASSVGSWDRSTDTQY TRBV9 -
ASSQRSNQPQH TRBV4-1 -
ASRGRSGGTDTQY TRBV5-1 TRBD2
ASSFTDADTQY TRBV7-7 -